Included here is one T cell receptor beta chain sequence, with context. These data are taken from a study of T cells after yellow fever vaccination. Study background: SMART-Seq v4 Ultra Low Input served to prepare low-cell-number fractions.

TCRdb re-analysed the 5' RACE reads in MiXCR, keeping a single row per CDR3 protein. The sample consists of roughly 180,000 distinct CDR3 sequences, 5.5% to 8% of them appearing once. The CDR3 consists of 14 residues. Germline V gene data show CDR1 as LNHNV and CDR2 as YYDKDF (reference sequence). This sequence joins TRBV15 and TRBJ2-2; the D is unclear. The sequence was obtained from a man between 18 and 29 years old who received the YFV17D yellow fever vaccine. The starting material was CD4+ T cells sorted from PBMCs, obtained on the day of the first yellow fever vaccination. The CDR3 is CATATYLNTGELFF. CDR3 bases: TGTGCTACTGCAACTTACCTGAACACCGGGGAGCTGTTTTTT.